The subject of this entry is one T cell receptor beta chain. This entry belongs to a study of T cell changes during pregnancy in multiple sclerosis. The CDR3 runs to 17 residues. Germline CDR1 reads LNHNV; CDR2 reads YYDKDF (reference sequence). V was pared by 0 bases and J by 9 bases, with 12 bases of the junction left unmatched. Repertoires were generated with immunoSEQ multiplex PCR, while TCRdb's copy carries only in-frame clones and drops some. Here the sample spans about 84,000 clones, about 94% being singletons. The material was peripheral blood, obtained in the third trimester of pregnancy. The clonotype was recovered from a female donor with multiple sclerosis, enrolled in a pregnancy study. This chain connects TRBV15 to TRBJ2-1; 9 bases match TRBD2. CDR3: CATSRELRSGGQVEQFF. In nucleotides, the CDR3 is TGTGCCACCAGCAGAGAATTGAGGAGCGGGGGGCAAGTTGAGCAGTTCTTC.